This T cell receptor (beta chain) was sequenced in a study of OX40 agonist ivuxolimab in advanced cancers. At the level of the whole study: Ivuxolimab was a fully human IgG2 agonistic monoclonal antibody targeting the costimulatory receptor OX40 (CD134). Of the roughly 50 dose-escalation patients, hepatocellular carcinoma was present in about 20, melanoma in roughly 15, renal cell carcinoma in 9 and head and neck cancer in 9. Three dose-escalation patients achieved partial responses, one with hepatocellular carcinoma and two with cutaneous melanoma. The paper describes the monotherapy dose-escalation part (N = 52 patients) of the phase I trial of ivuxolimab. The purpose of peripheral TCRbeta sequencing was to test whether ivuxolimab changed TCR sequence diversity and led to clonal T-cell expansion. A male proportion of under 85% and a mean age of about 60 years, ranging from about 20 to 79, were recorded for the dose-escalation cohort. Prior anti-PD-1, anti-PD-L1 or anti-CTLA-4 therapy was permitted, and checkpoint inhibitors had been received by less than 45% of dose-escalation patients. Intravenous ivuxolimab was administered to patients every 2 weeks at six dose levels: 0.01, 0.1, 0.3, 1.5, 3 and 10 mg/kg. Broader findings and caveats from the paper: Low levels of normalized T-cell clonal expansion were also seen in some patients who did not respond. After ivuxolimab, more expanded clones were found on average in CD8+ T cells than in CD4+ T cells. Which antigens the clonally expanded peripheral T cells were specific for was not determined. In the 0.1-3.0 mg/kg groups, partial responders were among the patients with the lowest normalized peripheral clonal expansion, particularly in CD8+ T cells. At doses from 0.1 to 3.0 mg/kg, clonal expansion was seen in both CD4+ and CD8+ blood T cells between baseline and week 6.

On this clone itself: Its cognate antigen has yet to be identified. No much larger clonotype is one base removed from it; base qualities were not supplied.

The trial excluded patients who had a history of autoimmune disease or were on systemic immunosuppression. Peripheral blood for TCR sequencing was collected from all dose cohorts at baseline, on cycle 4 day 1, and on cycle 7 day 1. Samples were obtained from an open-label, multicenter, first-in-human phase I dose-escalation trial of ivuxolimab. Adults with locally advanced or metastatic head and neck squamous cell, hepatocellular, melanoma or renal cell carcinoma were enrolled in the trial. Before TCR sequencing, CD4+ and CD8+ T cells were separately sorted from peripheral blood. For sequencing of the TCRbeta CDR3 region, genomic DNA was extracted from the sorted cells. The immunoSEQ Assay was used to sequence the TCRbeta CDR3 regions. Imported from immuneACCESS, the table was reduced by TCRdb to in-frame sequences with V and J called. These copies leave out some clones; in studies compared against another copy, an unresolved V gene accounts for under half, and the cause of the remainder is not known. Present in this sample are 70,000 to 95,000 clones, about 91% of which were seen just once. The ten largest clones capture around 0.5% of the sample.

V is cut by 3 bases and J by 7 bases, and the space between the germline ends is 13 bases. From cysteine to phenylalanine, the CDR3 is 13 amino acids long. The CDR3 DNA has 39 bases and is translated from base 1. CDR1 and CDR2 were assigned from the germline V gene (reference sequence) as GTSNPN and SVGIG. The TCR sequence derives from an adult with an advanced solid tumor such as melanoma, head and neck, liver or kidney cancer. This material consisted of CD4+ or CD8+ T cells sorted from blood, taken in a trial of the OX40 agonist ivuxolimab. The rearrangement combines TRBV30 with TRBJ2-1; matching of 6 bases hints at TRBD2 as the D gene. The CDR3 sequence is CAWRISGLNEQFF. The DNA sequence is given as TGTGCCTGGAGAATTAGCGGCCTTAATGAGCAGTTCTTC.